This TCR beta chain was sequenced during a study of blood T cells in healthy people across ages. General study results and limits: A strong correlation between TCR beta diversity and naive T cell percentage was seen. Roughly linearly, TCR beta diversity per million T cells fell as age increased.

Isolation recovered at least 6.5 million PBMCs from every sample. The CDR3 is made up of 11 amino acids. J was trimmed by 6 bases and V by 7 bases; bases with no gene match: 2. Germline V gives CDR1 SQVTM, CDR2 ANQGSEA. A sample-barcoded 5' primer and a J-beta primer mix were used in a second PCR of about 6 to 12 cycles. TCRdb reprocessed the 5' RACE reads via MiXCR and lists one record per CDR3 protein. In the table there are around 1,500,000 distinct CDR3 sequences, approximately 28% of which are singletons. This clonotype was observed at least ten times. Its antigen is unknown. The V and J genes are TRBV29-1 and TRBJ2-3; 9 bases map to TRBD2. The clonotype was recovered from a woman in her 30s in good health. The sample consisted of blood. The DNA for the CDR3 is TGCAGCGCCCTAGCGGGGGATACGCAGTATTTT. Amino acid sequence: CSALAGDTQYF.